The present T cell receptor (beta chain) was sequenced within a study of OX40 agonist ivuxolimab in advanced cancers. On this clone itself: Its antigen is undetermined.

The method was immunoSEQ multiplex PCR; TCRdb's version includes in-frame clones alone and lacks a portion of them. The table records tens of thousands of clones, 85% to 90% of them present only once. Notes on the study in general: At doses 0.1 to 3.0 mg/kg, CD4+ and CD8+ clones expanded. The authors did not determine the antigen specificity of the expanded peripheral T cells.

This CDR3 is built from 12 residues. The germline V gene encodes CDR1 MNHEY and CDR2 SMNVEV (reference sequence). V lost 6 bases and J lost 4, with 9 bases in between. The clonotype originates from an adult with an advanced solid tumor such as melanoma, head and neck, liver or kidney cancer. The rearrangement links TRBV27 to TRBJ1-1, with D possibly TRBD1 on 5 matching bases. The sample consisted of CD4+ or CD8+ T cells sorted from blood, taken in a trial of the OX40 agonist ivuxolimab. The CDR3 region has the DNA TGTGCCAGCAGGGCAGGGCCCACTGAAGCTTTCTTT. As protein: CASRAGPTEAFF.